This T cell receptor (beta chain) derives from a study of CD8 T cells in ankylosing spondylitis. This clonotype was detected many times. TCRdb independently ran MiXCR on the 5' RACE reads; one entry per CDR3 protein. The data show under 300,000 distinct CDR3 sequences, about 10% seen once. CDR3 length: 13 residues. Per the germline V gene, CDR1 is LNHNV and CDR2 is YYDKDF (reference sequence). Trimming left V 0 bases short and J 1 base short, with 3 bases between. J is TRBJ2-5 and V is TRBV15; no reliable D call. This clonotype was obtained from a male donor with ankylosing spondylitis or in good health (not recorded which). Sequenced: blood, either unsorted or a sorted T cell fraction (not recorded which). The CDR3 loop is CATSRDPQETQYF. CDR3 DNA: TGTGCCACCAGCAGAGACCCCCAAGAGACCCAGTACTTC.